The rows below give T cell receptor beta chains drawn from one sample of a study of blood T cell repertoires in COVID-19. The repertoire was sequenced with immunoSEQ multiplex PCR; TCRdb's copy has only in-frame clones and lacks some. The sample carries roughly 32,000 clones, just over 85% recorded once. Material for sequencing was peripheral blood. The origin of the receptors is a human donor in a cohort sampled during active COVID-19. CDR3s include the opening cysteine and the closing phenylalanine or tryptophan. D genes are given only for firm matches. Some rows have no size entry. The others give once, few or many, or a class for an expanded clone.

>TRBJ2-5|.|TRBD2|TRBV6-2/TRBV6-3
CASSSSGGAWETQYF
TGTGCCAGCAGTTCTAGCGGGGGGGCCTGGGAGACCCAGTACTTC
>TRBJ2-3|.|.|TRBV4-1
CASSQVVLVSTDTQYF
TGCGCCAGCAGCCAAGTTGTTCTAGTGAGCACAGATACGCAGTATTTT
>TRBJ1-2|few|.|TRBV5-4
CASSLLSYGYTF
TGTGCCAGCAGCTTGCTATCTTATGGCTACACCTTC
>TRBJ2-7|.|TRBD1|TRBV5-3
CARSRYDRGVDEQYF
TGTGCCAGAAGCCGTTACGACAGGGGAGTGGACGAGCAGTACTTC
>TRBJ2-1|.|TRBD1|TRBV10-3
CAISPGQGARNEQFF
TGTGCCATCAGTCCCGGACAGGGGGCAAGGAATGAGCAGTTCTTC
>TRBJ2-2|few|.|TRBV24-1
CATQAEGNTGELFF
TGTGCCACCCAAGCTGAGGGTAACACCGGGGAGCTGTTTTTT
>TRBJ1-5|.|.|TRBV14
CASSVGTNQPQHF
TGTGCCAGCAGCGTGGGCACAAATCAGCCCCAGCATTTT
>TRBJ2-3|.|.|TRBV9
CASSVGGYADTQYF
TGTGCCAGCAGCGTAGGAGGGTATGCAGATACGCAGTATTTT
>TRBJ2-5|.|TRBD2|TRBV3-1/TRBV3-2
CASSQEGGGAVTQYF
TGTGCCAGCAGCCAAGAGGGCGGGGGGGCCGTGACCCAGTACTTC
>TRBJ1-1|.|.|TRBV6-6
CASSEGLGAFF
TGTGCCAGCAGCGAGGGACTGGGAGCTTTCTTT
>TRBJ1-2|.|.|TRBV5-6
CASSLPLDHYGYTF
TGTGCCAGCAGCCTTCCTCTAGATCACTATGGCTACACCTTC